This paragraph covers one T cell receptor (beta chain) sequence. Its target is not known. The germline CDR1 and CDR2 sequences are SGHTA and FQGNSA. Trimming cost V 2 bases and J 2 bases; bases outside gene matches: 11. The CDR3 loop spans 19 amino acids. The sample is drawn from a study of neoadjuvant nivolumab and ipilimumab in lung cancer. Study-wide results and limits: Resected-tumor TCR richness correlated positively with pretherapy blood richness. Resected tumors had greater TCR richness and clonality than uninvolved lung. Only two of four nivolumab-treated tumors gained richness and clonality by surgery.

Profiling relied on immunoSEQ multiplex PCR, and the TCRdb table lists in-frame clones only, not all of them. This sample yields thousands of clones, of which approximately 80% are seen a single time; roughly 3.2% belongs to the top ten. The material sequenced was tumor tissue, taken after neoadjuvant nivolumab, alone or with ipilimumab, at or shortly before surgery. This TCR was recovered from an adult with non-small cell lung cancer. V gene TRBV7-2 combines with J gene TRBJ2-4; 11 bases line up with TRBD2. CDR3 coding DNA: TGTGCCAGCAGCTTATACCCTAGCGGGAGGTCCCATACCAAAAACATTCAGTACTTC. Its translation is CASSLYPSGRSHTKNIQYF.